Shown below are 6 T cell receptor beta chains from a single sample sequenced in a study of a mutant IDH1 vaccine in newly diagnosed glioma. The method was immunoSEQ multiplex PCR; TCRdb's version includes in-frame clones alone and lacks a portion of them. The repertoire has about 32,000 clones, just under 80% of them found once; the top ten carry around 24%. The sample's time point: week 11, during vaccination. Topical imiquimod was applied with each vaccine dose, which held 300 ug of mutant IDH1 20-mer peptide. These TCRs are of unknown antigen specificity. Sequencing was performed on PBMCs, taken from a glioma patient whose treatment included an IDH1 peptide vaccine. These receptors were taken from a man aged 30 to 45 with glioma.

This chain connects TRBV29-1 to TRBJ2-2, with a weak D call TRBD1 (6 bases). The CDR3 length is 12 residues. V was pared by 4 bases and J by 6 bases, with 9 bases between. The germline V gene encodes CDR1 SQVTM and CDR2 ANQGSEA. DNA for the CDR3: TGCAGCGTTGCGGCAGGGGCCGGGGAGCTGTTTTTT. The encoded protein is CSVAAGAGELFF.

CDR3 in amino acids: CASSIVGTMYGYTF. The CDR3 coding sequence is TGTGCCAGCAGCATAGTCGGAACTATGTATGGCTACACCTTC. The rearrangement uses TRBV5-4 and TRBJ1-2; D remains unclear. Trimming shortened V by 4 bases and J by 5 bases, and 15 bases separated the two germline ends. CDR3 length: 14 residues. Germline lookup yields CDR1 SGHNT and CDR2 YYREEE (reference sequence).

The chain uses TRBV18 and TRBJ2-1; tentatively, D is TRBD2 (5 bases). V was trimmed by 6 bases and J by 5 bases, leaving 14 bases between them. The germline V gene has CDR1 KGHSH and CDR2 LQKENI. This CDR3 has 14 amino acids. CDR3 loop: CASSSAGLDNEQFF. CDR3 bases: TGTGCCAGCTCGTCTGCGGGCCTCGACAATGAGCAGTTCTTC. Together with reference TRBV18 and TRBJ2-1, the CDR3 gives the full variable domain: NAGVMQNPRHLVRRRGQEARLRCSPMKGHSHVYWYRQLPEEGLKFMVYLQKENIIDESGMPKERFSAEFPKEGPSILRIQQVVRGDSAAYFCASSSAGLDNEQFFGPGTRLTVL.

This clone was observed a single time. The V and J genes are TRBV5-1 and TRBJ2-2, with 12 bases fitting TRBD2. Germline CDR1 is SGHRS and CDR2 is YFSETQ. There are 17 residues in the CDR3. J lost 5 bases, V lost 0 bases, and 5 bases had no gene match. CDR3 region: CASSLELAGGETGELFF. The DNA of the CDR3 is TGCGCCAGCAGCTTGGAACTAGCGGGAGGAGAGACCGGGGAGCTGTTTTTT. The full variable domain, completed using reference TRBV5-1 and TRBJ2-2, is KAGVTQTPRYLIKTRGQQVTLSCSPISGHRSVSWYQQTPGQGLQFLFEYFSETQRNKGNFPGRFSGRQFSNSRSEMNVSTLELGDSALYLCASSLELAGGETGELFFGEGSRLTVL.

The V and J genes are TRBV28 and TRBJ2-7; D is ambiguous. V lost 5 bases and J 6 bases, leaving 11 bases between the germline ends. The CDR3 extends over 12 amino acids. The germline gives CDR1 MDHEN, CDR2 SYDVKM. This CDR3 is CASSLSPREQYF. CDR3 in DNA: TGTGCCAGCAGTCTTTCCCCTCGCGAGCAGTACTTC.

The rearrangement joins TRBV4-1 to TRBJ1-3; D may be TRBD1 (6 bases). In germline, CDR1 is MGHRA, CDR2 YSYEKL. V gave up 4 bases and J gave up 2 bases, with 18 bases separating them. The CDR3 totals 17 residues. Here the CDR3 reads CASSPQPFRGTGNTIYF. CDR3 sequence (DNA): TGCGCCAGCAGCCCCCAGCCGTTCAGGGGAACTGGAAACACCATATATTTT.